This is a list of T cell receptor beta chains from one sample in a study of response to subunit inactivated influenza vaccine. TCRdb processed the RT-PCR reads anew with MiXCR; each CDR3 protein has one entry. Among a few hundred thousand distinct CDR3 sequences, about 10% were seen once, and the ten largest hold approximately 12%. The sample here was PBMCs from blood, taken 40 to 50 days after vaccination. Every receptor here comes from a man aged 45-60 years who received an inactivated influenza vaccine. Both conserved end residues are part of each CDR3. A D gene is named only where the DNA matches it firmly. A clone size is listed for some rows: how often the clone was seen (once, few, many), or a class if it is expanded.

D | J | V | size | DNA | CDR3
- | TRBJ2-7 | TRBV4-2 | - | TGTGCCAGCAGCCAAGAAGGACGGTCATCTTACGAGCAGTACTTC | CASSQEGRSSYEQYF
TRBD2 | TRBJ2-1 | TRBV3-1 | few | TGTGCCAGCAGCCAAGTTGGACTAGCGGATCACTACAATGAGCAGTTCTTC | CASSQVGLADHYNEQFF
TRBD1 | TRBJ2-3 | TRBV9 | few | TGTGCCAGCAGCGTAGCTCCCGGGACAGGACGAACTTCAGATACGCAGTATTTT | CASSVAPGTGRTSDTQYF
- | TRBJ1-1 | TRBV6-5 | - | TGTGCCAGCAGTTACTCTATTACAGTTAACACTGAAGCTTTCTTT | CASSYSITVNTEAFF
- | TRBJ2-1 | TRBV5-1 | many | TGCGCCAGCAGCCCCCCCGGGAGCGAGCAGTTCTTC | CASSPPGSEQFF
- | TRBJ2-1 | TRBV5-6 | many | TGTGCCAGCAGCTTGTGGAGTTACAATGAGCAGTTCTTC | CASSLWSYNEQFF
- | TRBJ1-1 | TRBV29-1 | many | TGCAGCGTTGAAGGGTCAAGGGAGATGAACACTGAAGCTTTCTTT | CSVEGSREMNTEAFF
- | TRBJ1-5 | TRBV6-1 | few | TGTGCCAGCAGGACGCGGGGTCTTGGCAATCAGCCCCAGCATTTT | CASRTRGLGNQPQHF
- | TRBJ1-1 | TRBV3-1 | few | TGTGCCAGCAGCCGGGCGGGACATCGGACTGAAGCTTTCTTT | CASSRAGHRTEAFF
- | TRBJ1-2 | TRBV6-2/TRBV6-3 | few | TGTGCCAGCAGTCGGACGGAGGACTATGGCTACACCTTC | CASSRTEDYGYTF
- | TRBJ1-5 | TRBV9 | many | TGTGCCAGCAGCGTAGGGACAGTAAATCAGCCCCAGCATTTT | CASSVGTVNQPQHF
- | TRBJ1-5 | TRBV29-1 | many | TGCAGCGTCAGAAAGGGGGAAGGGCAGCCCCAGCATTTT | CSVRKGEGQPQHF
TRBD2 | TRBJ2-3 | TRBV7-9 | many | TGTGCCAGCAGCTCGCGGGCTAGCGGGAGACCAGATACGCAGTATTTT | CASSSRASGRPDTQYF
TRBD2 | TRBJ2-7 | TRBV11-2 | few | TGTGCCAGCAGCTTAGATCGGCCTAGCGGGCCCGCGGAGTACTTC | CASSLDRPSGPAEYF
- | TRBJ2-7 | TRBV5-8 | - | TGTGCCAGCAGCCCCACGGCGGTTCTCGCTGGCTACGAGCAGTACTTC | CASSPTAVLAGYEQYF
TRBD1 | TRBJ1-1 | TRBV5-1 | - | TGCGCCAGCAGCAAGGGAGGGACAGGGGGAAACACTGAAGCTTTCTTT | CASSKGGTGGNTEAFF
- | TRBJ2-7 | TRBV5-1 | - | TGCGCCAGCAGCTTGGGTGGCGGAAACTCCTACGAGCAGTACTTC | CASSLGGGNSYEQYF
- | TRBJ2-7 | TRBV7-2 | - | TGTGCCAGCAGCTTAGTGGACACCTACGAGCAGTACTTC | CASSLVDTYEQYF
- | TRBJ2-7 | TRBV11-1 | few | TGTGCCAGCAGCCCAAGATGGACCAGGGGCTCCTACGAGCAGTACTTC | CASSPRWTRGSYEQYF
TRBD2 | TRBJ2-7 | TRBV6-1 | - | TGTGCCAGCAGAGATAGCGGGAGGTCCTACGAGCAGTACTTC | CASRDSGRSYEQYF
- | TRBJ2-6 | TRBV7-9 | few | TGTGCCAGCAGGTTTCCGGGATCCTTGAGGGGGGCCAACGTCCTGACTTTC | CASRFPGSLRGANVLTF
TRBD1 | TRBJ1-4 | TRBV7-6 | few | TGTGCCAGCAGCGTGGACAGGAATGAAAAACTGTTTTTT | CASSVDRNEKLFF
TRBD1 | TRBJ2-3 | TRBV7-2 | many | TGTGCCAGCAGCCTACAGGGGTACGAGACAGATACGCAGTATTTT | CASSLQGYETDTQYF
- | TRBJ2-1 | TRBV5-1 | many | TGCGCCAGCAGCTTGGAGGTTAGCGGAGGTGAGCAGTTCTTC | CASSLEVSGGEQFF
- | TRBJ2-3 | TRBV11-2 | - | TGTGCCAGCAGCTTTATGATGACAGATACGCAGTATTTT | CASSFMMTDTQYF
- | TRBJ1-2 | TRBV20-1 | - | TGCAGTGCTAGACCCAGGGGCGCCGCCTCCTATGGCTACACCTTC | CSARPRGAASYGYTF
TRBD1 | TRBJ2-7 | TRBV5-1 | - | TGCGCCAGCAGCTTGGAGGGGGCTGGTTACGAGCAGTACTTC | CASSLEGAGYEQYF
- | TRBJ2-1 | TRBV7-2 | - | TGTGCCAGCAGCTTGGTCTGGGGCGACAATGAGCAGTTCTTC | CASSLVWGDNEQFF
- | TRBJ1-2 | TRBV4-3 | many | TGCGCCAGCAGCCAAGATCGAGGGGGTGGGAGCTATGGCTACACCTTC | CASSQDRGGGSYGYTF
- | TRBJ1-1 | TRBV7-9 | - | TGTGCCAGCAGCATCTACAGGAACACTGAAGCTTTCTTT | CASSIYRNTEAFF
- | TRBJ1-2 | TRBV20-1 | few | TGCAGTGCCAGACGGAGGAACTATGGCTACACCTTC | CSARRRNYGYTF
- | TRBJ2-3 | TRBV28 | few | TGTGCCAGCAATGAAACCCCCCGCACAGATACGCAGTATTTT | CASNETPRTDTQYF
TRBD2 | TRBJ2-1 | TRBV7-2 | - | TGTGCCAGCAACCGTTACCCCGGGACTACTAACTACAATGAGCAGTTCTTC | CASNRYPGTTNYNEQFF
TRBD1 | TRBJ2-7 | TRBV28 | - | TGTGCCAGCAACTCAGGGGGATCCTACGACCAGTACTTC | CASNSGGSYDQYF
- | TRBJ1-4 | TRBV5-1 | few | TGCGCCAGCAGCTTGCCCGCAGTGGGAAATGAAAAACTGTTTTTT | CASSLPAVGNEKLFF
- | TRBJ2-2 | TRBV20-1 | many | TGCAGTGCCAAGTTCAGGGGGGGCGGCACCGGGGAGCTGTTTTTT | CSAKFRGGGTGELFF
TRBD1 | TRBJ1-1 | TRBV20-1 | few | TGCAGTGCATACTCAGGGGGCCACACTGAAGCTTTCTTT | CSAYSGGHTEAFF
- | TRBJ1-3 | TRBV20-1 | few | TGCAGTGCTAAGACAGGAGGAAACACCATATATTTT | CSAKTGGNTIYF
TRBD2 | TRBJ2-1 | TRBV11-2 | few | TGTGCCAGCAGCTTCGGAACTAGCGGGGGCAAGGAGCAGTTCTTC | CASSFGTSGGKEQFF
- | TRBJ2-3 | TRBV27 | many | TGTGCCAGCAGTCCGTCTTGGGGAGATACGCAGTATTTT | CASSPSWGDTQYF
TRBD2 | TRBJ2-1 | TRBV20-1 | - | TGCAGCGGAGCTAGCGGGGCTAGCTCCTACAATGAGCAGTTCTTC | CSGASGASSYNEQFF
TRBD1 | TRBJ1-1 | TRBV15 | - | TGTGCCACCAGCGGGACAGGAGCCGTTGAAGCTTTCTTT | CATSGTGAVEAFF
TRBD1 | TRBJ1-6 | TRBV7-8 | - | TGTGCCAGCAGCTTAGTTTCAGGGGGGAGAAATTCACCCCTCCACTTT | CASSLVSGGRNSPLHF
- | TRBJ1-5 | TRBV3-1 | - | TGTGCCCGGGACATTAATCAGCCCCAGCATTTT | CARDINQPQHF
TRBD1 | TRBJ2-7 | TRBV13 | - | TGTGCCAGCAGCTTAGGAGCAGGGGGCGAGTACGAGCAGTACTTC | CASSLGAGGEYEQYF
TRBD2 | TRBJ2-1 | TRBV6-5 | once | TGTGCCAGCAGTTACTCTAGCGGGGGGGCCCCGGGCGATGAGCAGTTCTTC | CASSYSSGGAPGDEQFF
TRBD2 | TRBJ2-1 | TRBV27 | few | TGTGCCAGCAGGTCCACTAGCGGGGGCTACAGGAGCTCCTACAATGAGCAGTTCTTC | CASRSTSGGYRSSYNEQFF
- | TRBJ1-1 | TRBV6-5 | - | TGTGCCAGCAGTTACTCGATATTTACTGAAGCTTTCTTT | CASSYSIFTEAFF